These 31 T cell receptor beta chains share one sample of origin, sequenced in a study of early T cells in non-severe SARS-CoV-2 infection. TCRdb redid the calling of the 5' RACE reads with MiXCR, one entry per CDR3 protein. Here the sample spans approximately 69,000 distinct CDR3 sequences, approximately 12% being singletons. The specimen sequenced was whole blood. These receptors were obtained from an adult who was a healthcare worker with PCR-confirmed SARS-CoV-2 infection or an uninfected control (not recorded which).

The V call is TRBV12-5, the J call TRBJ1-6; D not certain. Trimming pared 6 bases from V and 7 bases from J, leaving 16 bases between. The CDR3 runs to 15 residues. Per germline, CDR1 LGHNT and CDR2 FRNRAP. Here the CDR3 DNA reads TGTGCTAGTGGAGCCGCCGAGGTCTGGAATTCACCCCTCCACTTT. Protein: CASGAAEVWNSPLHF.

The chain recombines TRBV19 with TRBJ2-7, with D possibly being TRBD1 or TRBD2 (6 bases each). Trimming took off 11 bases at V and 0 bases at J, with 20 bases between the two ends. From germline, CDR1 is LNHDA and CDR2 SQIVND (reference sequence). The length of the CDR3 is 15 residues. As DNA, the CDR3 is TGTGCCTCAAGTATCGGGGGCGGATTCTCCTACGAGCAGTACTTC. Translated, it gives CASSIGGGFSYEQYF.

The table lists this clonotype with many counts. The gene calls are TRBV29-1 and TRBJ2-3; 10 nucleotides align to TRBD1. The CDR3 is 16 amino acids. V lost 0 bases, J lost 8 bases, and 11 bases stayed unmatched. Germline CDR1 is SQVTM and CDR2 is ANQGSEA. The DNA of the CDR3 is TGCAGCGTTGAAGATCTAATGGGACAGGGGTCTGGTACGCAGTATTTT. Protein sequence: CSVEDLMGQGSGTQYF.

This clonotype was observed many times. This sequence joins TRBV29-1 and TRBJ2-7, with 12 bases aligning to TRBD1. Looked up from germline, CDR1 is SQVTM and CDR2 is ANQGSEA. The CDR3 has 15 amino acids. Germline trimming cut 6 bases from V and 3 bases from J; bases unmatched to any gene: 9. The CDR3 here is CSVMTGTGGLYEQYF. CDR3 nucleotides: TGCAGCGTGATGACCGGGACAGGGGGCCTCTACGAGCAGTACTTC.

The chain recombines TRBV7-7 with TRBJ1-2, with a tentative D call TRBD1 (5 bases). Germline CDR1 reads SSHAT; CDR2 reads FNYEAQ (reference sequence). The CDR3 consists of 13 residues. The CDR3 is CPQGVGVYYGYTF. The DNA of the CDR3 is TGTCCCCAGGGTGTTGGGGTGTACTATGGCTACACCTTC. The variable domain in full, completed from reference TRBV7-7 and TRBJ1-2, reads GAGVSQSPRYKVTKRGQDVTLRCDPISSHATLYWYQQALGQGPEFLTYFNYEAQPDKSGLPSDRFSAERPEGSISTLTIQRTEQRDSAMYRCPQGVGVYYGYTFGSGTRLTVV.

The rearrangement uses TRBV3-1 and TRBJ2-2; D not certain. Germline assignment: CDR1 LGHDT and CDR2 YNNKEL (reference sequence). V was cut by 6 bases and J by 4 bases, with 6 bases left in between. This CDR3 is 12 amino acids long. The CDR3 reads CASSLPTGELFF. The DNA for the CDR3 is TGTGCCAGCAGTCTTCCCACCGGGGAGCTGTTTTTT.

This clonotype was found many times. V is TRBV4-1 and J is TRBJ2-4, with TRBD1 matching 9 bases. V was pared by 2 bases and J by 5 bases, with 1 base of the junction left unmatched. Germline V CDR1 and CDR2: MGHRA, YSYEKL. CDR3 length: 14 residues. The CDR3 nucleotides are TGCGCCAGCAGCCAAAGGACAGGGGAAAACATTCAGTACTTC. It is translated as CASSQRTGENIQYF.

In this sample, this clonotype turned up many times. The chain combines TRBV14 with TRBJ2-7; tentative D call: TRBD2 (6 bases). Germline CDR1 reads SGHDN; CDR2 reads FVKESK. V lost 3 bases and J lost 13, with 13 bases in between. The CDR3 length is 11 residues. The CDR3 DNA is TGTGCCAGCAGCCAGGCCGGGACTGTCTACTTC. As protein: CASSQAGTVYF. Filled out from reference TRBV14 and TRBJ2-7, the complete variable domain reads EAGVTQFPSHSVIEKGQTVTLRCDPISGHDNLYWYRRVMGKEIKFLLHFVKESKQDESGMPNNRFLAERTGGTYSTLKVQPAELEDSGVYFCASSQAGTVYFGPGTRLTVT.

This clonotype was detected many times. V and J are TRBV7-9 and TRBJ2-2; D uncertain. This CDR3 spans 12 amino acids. V was cut by 5 bases and J by 5 bases, with 6 bases left in between. The germline V gene encodes CDR1 SEHNR and CDR2 FQNEAQ (reference sequence). Here the CDR3 DNA reads TGTGCCAGCAGCCCCGGAACCGGGGAGCTGTTTTTT. As protein: CASSPGTGELFF.

This clonotype was detected many times. The chain carries TRBV20-1 and TRBJ1-6; no firm D call. CDR3 length equals 12 residues. Germline values: CDR1 DFQATT, CDR2 SNEGSKA (reference sequence). The V end was cut by 6 bases, the J end by 7 bases, with 10 bases between. CDR3 in DNA: TGCAGTGCGGGAGGGAACAATTCACCCCTCCACTTT. It is translated as CSAGGNNSPLHF.

This clonotype was observed many times. The chain carries TRBV7-3 and TRBJ2-7; 10 positions agree with TRBD2. This CDR3 spans 15 amino acids. V shed 5 bases and J 5 bases; nucleotides not matched to a gene: 9. Germline-derived CDR1 and CDR2 are SGHTA and FQGTGA. CDR3 amino acids: CASSRSGRPPHEQYF. The CDR3, as DNA: TGTGCCAGCAGCCGTAGCGGGAGGCCCCCCCACGAGCAGTACTTC. The whole variable domain, remainder taken from reference TRBV7-3 and TRBJ2-7, is GAGVSQTPSNKVTEKGKYVELRCDPISGHTALYWYRQSLGQGPEFLIYFQGTGAADDSGLPNDRFFAVRPEGSVSTLKIQRTERGDSAVYLCASSRSGRPPHEQYFGPGTRLTVT.

The rearrangement joins TRBV5-4 to TRBJ2-5; no clear D. CDR1 SGHNT and CDR2 YYREEE come from the germline V gene (reference sequence). Trimming took off 0 bases at V and 4 bases at J, with 7 bases between the two ends. The CDR3 extends over 13 amino acids. The CDR3 DNA follows: TGTGCCAGCAGCTTGGCCGCAGGAGAGACCCAGTACTTC. Protein sequence: CASSLAAGETQYF.

The table lists this clonotype with a few counts. The chain combines TRBV12-3 or TRBV12-4 with TRBJ2-5; no firm D call. Between the trimmed V and J ends, which lost 3 bases and 7 bases, there was a span of 6 bases. The CDR3 consists of 11 residues. The CDR3: CASSLIRTQYF. The CDR3 DNA reads as TGTGCCAGCAGTTTGATCCGGACCCAGTACTTC.

This clonotype has at least ten counts. The gene calls are TRBV6-6 and TRBJ1-2; 7 nucleotides align to TRBD1. V shed 0 bases, J shed 6 bases, and the junction held 4 bases outside the gene matches. The CDR3 is 14 residues long. In germline, CDR1 is MNHNY, CDR2 SVGAGI (reference sequence). DNA for the CDR3: TGTGCCAGCAGTTACTCACAGGGGTCGAATGGCTACACCTTC. Amino acid sequence: CASSYSQGSNGYTF.

In this sample, this clonotype turned up many times. The rearrangement joins TRBV10-3 to TRBJ1-5; D gene uncertain. V was trimmed by 0 bases and J by 5 bases, leaving 8 bases between them. This CDR3 is 14 amino acids long. Germline V lookup: CDR1 ENHRY, CDR2 SYGVKD. CDR3 sequence reads: CAISESVRDQPQHF. CDR3 DNA sequence: TGTGCCATCAGTGAGTCTGTTAGGGATCAGCCCCAGCATTTT.

This clonotype was recorded a few times. The chain uses TRBV4-3 and TRBJ1-2, with TRBD1 matching over 7 bases. Germline assignment: CDR1 LGHNA and CDR2 YSLEER. CDR3 length: 14 residues. J lost 8 bases, V lost 0 bases, and 6 bases had no gene match. CDR3 DNA: TGCGCCAGCAGCCAAGATCGGAACAGGGGAGGCTACACCTTC. Translated: CASSQDRNRGGYTF.

V and J are TRBV5-1 and TRBJ1-2, with D uncertain. V was clipped by 1 base and J by 4 bases, with 11 bases between them. Per the germline V gene, CDR1 is SGHRS and CDR2 is YFSETQ. The length of the CDR3 is 14 residues. The CDR3 sequence is CASSLNQASYGYTF. As DNA, the CDR3 is TGCGCCAGCAGCTTGAACCAGGCGAGCTATGGCTACACCTTC.

The rearrangement joins TRBV4-1 to TRBJ2-7; D perhaps matches TRBD2 (6 bases). Germline V lookup: CDR1 MGHRA, CDR2 YSYEKL. V gave up 4 bases and J gave up 0 bases, with 13 bases separating them. The CDR3 has 15 amino acids. The chain's CDR3 is CASSPGLAVSYEQYF. The CDR3 bases are TGCGCCAGCAGCCCCGGGTTAGCGGTCTCCTACGAGCAGTACTTC.

A few counts support this clonotype. V and J are TRBV21-1 and TRBJ2-7; the table's D gene call, TRBD2, was not cross checked with the DNA. TRBV21-1 is a listed pseudogene. CDR3 length equals 13 residues. The CDR3 here is CASSKAKGHEQYF. The CDR3 bases are TGTGCCAGCAGCAAAGCTAAGGGCCACGAGCAGTACTTC.

This clonotype was counted ten times or more. The rearrangement joins TRBV7-3 to TRBJ2-7; the match to TRBD1 covers 9 bases. J gave up 6 bases and V 4 bases, and 4 bases lay outside the gene matches. The CDR3 loop spans 13 amino acids. Germline CDR1 and CDR2: SGHTA and FQGTGA. The DNA for the CDR3 is TGTGCCAGCAGCTCCGGACAGGGGCTCGAGCAGTACTTC. Translated, it gives CASSSGQGLEQYF.

In its sample, this clonotype was seen many times. The chain uses TRBV4-3 and TRBJ2-3; 9 bases map to TRBD2. Germline values: CDR1 LGHNA, CDR2 YSLEER. This CDR3 has 16 residues. V lost 3 bases and J lost 4; bases outside the gene matches: 8. Written as DNA, the CDR3 is TGCGCCAGCAGCCAGCAGGCCGGGACTAGCCCAGATACGCAGTATTTT. This encodes CASSQQAGTSPDTQYF.

This clonotype was observed a few times. The CDR3 bases are TGCGCCAGCAGCCCAGAAGGAGGAGAGACCCAGTACTTC. Residues: CASSPEGGETQYF. The gene calls are TRBV5-1 and TRBJ2-5, with D perhaps matching TRBD2 (5 bases). V lost 4 bases to trimming and J lost 4 bases, with 11 bases between them. The CDR3 covers 13 residues. Germline values: CDR1 SGHRS, CDR2 YFSETQ.

The rearrangement links TRBV11-1 to TRBJ2-7; D is unresolved. This CDR3 comprises 14 residues. Germline assignment: CDR1 SGHAT and CDR2 FQDESV (reference sequence). The V end was cut by 6 bases, the J end by 2 bases, with 14 bases between. CDR3 in DNA: TGTGCCAGCAGTCCCTTAAGGCCGCCCTACGAGCAGTACTTC. Its protein is CASSPLRPPYEQYF.

This clonotype has a count of ten or more. The chain is built from TRBV29-1 and TRBJ2-5; D remains unclear. The CDR3 has 10 amino acids. Per the germline V gene, CDR1 is SQVTM and CDR2 is ANQGSEA. The CDR3 loop reads CSVRSETQYF. The CDR3 DNA reads as TGCAGTGTCAGAAGCGAGACCCAGTACTTC.

Notes on this clonotype: Mismatch with germline at one junction end may stem from a read error. The genes are TRBV6-5 and TRBJ2-6, with TRBD1 as a possible D gene (5 bases). Per the germline V gene, CDR1 is MNHEY and CDR2 is SVGAGI. The CDR3 sequence is 15 residues long. The CDR3 spells CASSSAHSGANVLIF. DNA for the CDR3: TGTGCCAGCAGCTCCGCCCACTCTGGGGCCAACGTCCTGATTTTC.

The rearrangement uses TRBV20-1 and TRBJ1-1; unclear D gene. V dropped 1 base and J dropped 5 bases, with 17 bases sitting between them. The CDR3 length is 15 residues. Germline CDR1 is DFQATT and CDR2 is SNEGSKA (reference sequence). The CDR3 bases are TGCAGTGCTAGAGCACCCCAGGTGGCTGGTACTGAAGCTTTCTTT. As protein: CSARAPQVAGTEAFF.

The chain carries TRBV19 and TRBJ2-1, with D unclear. Per the germline V gene, CDR1 is LNHDA and CDR2 is SQIVND (reference sequence). The CDR3 consists of 14 residues. Trimming left V 2 bases short and J 6 bases short, with 11 bases between. The CDR3 is CASSISSSPNEQFF. CDR3 in DNA: TGTGCCAGTAGTATATCGTCGAGCCCCAATGAGCAGTTCTTC.

The chain is built from TRBV11-3 and TRBJ2-5; 10 bases are a match to TRBD2. Germline V gene lookup returns CDR1 SGHNT and CDR2 YENEEA. Unmatched junction bases numbered 14, after V lost 5 bases and J lost 2 bases. CDR3 length equals 18 residues. Here the CDR3 reads CASSVGTSGAAAQETQYF. DNA for the CDR3: TGTGCCAGCAGCGTGGGAACTAGCGGGGCCGCCGCACAAGAGACCCAGTACTTC. The full variable domain, its missing parts supplied by reference TRBV11-3 and TRBJ2-5, is EAGVVQSPRYKIIEKKQPVAFWCNPISGHNTLYWYLQNLGQGPELLIRYENEEAVDDSQLPKDRFSAERLKGVDSTLKIQPAELGDSAVYLCASSVGTSGAAAQETQYFGPGTRLLVL.

This chain links TRBV6-4 with TRBJ2-2; D is ambiguous. The germline V gene encodes CDR1 MRHNA and CDR2 SNTAGT. V shed 0 bases and J shed 1 base, with 3 bases lying between them. The CDR3 covers 14 residues. CDR3 nucleotide sequence: TGTGCCAGCAGTGACTCGGAGAACACCGGGGAGCTGTTTTTT. It is translated as CASSDSENTGELFF.

Ten or more counts support this clonotype. V usage is TRBV11-2 and J usage is TRBJ1-3; D remains ambiguous. CDR3 length equals 14 residues. Germline V gene data show CDR1 as SGHAT and CDR2 as FQNNGV. V lost 3 bases to trimming and J lost 3 bases, with 9 bases between them. The CDR3 DNA reads as TGTGCCAGCAGCTTCGTGACGAGTGGAAACACCATATATTTT. It codes for CASSFVTSGNTIYF.

Many counts were recorded for this clonotype. The chain employs TRBV5-4 and TRBJ2-1; 9 bases map to TRBD1. The length of the CDR3 is 13 residues. Trimming cost V 0 bases and J 14 bases; bases outside gene matches: 6. Germline values: CDR1 SGHNT, CDR2 YYREEE (reference sequence). The CDR3 nucleotides are TGTGCCAGCAGCTTGGCCGGGACAGGGATGGAGTTCTTC. This sequence encodes CASSLAGTGMEFF. The full variable domain, in which reference TRBV5-4 and TRBJ2-1 provide the parts outside the CDR3, is ETGVTQSPTHLIKTRGQQVTLRCSSQSGHNTVSWYQQALGQGPQFIFQYYREEENGRGNFPPRFSGLQFPNYSSELNVNALELDDSALYLCASSLAGTGMEFFGPGTRLTVL.